This T cell receptor beta chain came from a study of naive and memory T cell subsets. Two oligonucleotides, mixed equimolar, formed the beta constant-region primer covering TRBC1 and TRBC2. TCRdb reanalysed the UMI-ligation and nested PCR reads using MiXCR and keeps one entry per CDR3 protein. This table has some 150,000 distinct CDR3 sequences, approximately 17% appearing once. Whole-study results and caveats: Over 95% of naive TCR sequences appeared only once after error correction, unlike memory subsets.

A word on this clonotype: Its antigen is not known.

The sequencing sample was made of naive CD4+ T cells from blood. The clonotype originates from a human donor in good health.

The CDR3 sequence: CASRGRLQETQYF. DNA of the CDR3: TGTGCCAGCAGGGGACGTCTACAAGAGACCCAGTACTTC. The rearrangement joins TRBV2 to TRBJ2-5; D may match TRBD1 or TRBD2 (5 bases each). Germline values: CDR1 SNHLY, CDR2 FYNNEI. Trimming took off 6 bases at V and 2 bases at J, with 10 bases between the two ends. The CDR3 is made up of 13 amino acids. Full variable domain (outside the CDR3, taken from reference TRBV2 and TRBJ2-5): EPEVTQTPSHQVTQMGQEVILRCVPISNHLYFYWYRQILGQKVEFLVSFYNNEISEKSEIFDDQFSVERPDGSNFTLKIRSTKLEDSAMYFCASRGRLQETQYFGPGTRLLVL.